This T cell receptor (beta chain) was observed in a study of T cell responses to AZD1222 COVID-19 vaccine. Study-level results: When two AZD1222 doses had been given, Spike-specific TCR breadth and depth rose.

Germline V gene lookup returns CDR1 MDHEN and CDR2 SYDVKM. The CDR3 sequence is 16 residues long. V was cut by 4 bases and J by 4 bases, with 17 bases left in between. Sequencing was performed with immunoSEQ multiplex PCR; in TCRdb, only in-frame clones are kept and a portion is missing. The sample consists of 95,000 to 100,000 clones, about 86% of them appearing once. This clone was detected once. Its antigen is unidentified. The starting material was peripheral blood, obtained on day 0 of AZD1222 vaccination. This clonotype was sampled from an adult in good health. The chain joins TRBV28 to TRBJ2-1; D is perhaps TRBD2 (6 bases). The CDR3 is CASSSFRESAYNEQFF. The CDR3 DNA is TGTGCCAGCAGTTCCTTCCGGGAGAGCGCGTACAATGAGCAGTTCTTC.